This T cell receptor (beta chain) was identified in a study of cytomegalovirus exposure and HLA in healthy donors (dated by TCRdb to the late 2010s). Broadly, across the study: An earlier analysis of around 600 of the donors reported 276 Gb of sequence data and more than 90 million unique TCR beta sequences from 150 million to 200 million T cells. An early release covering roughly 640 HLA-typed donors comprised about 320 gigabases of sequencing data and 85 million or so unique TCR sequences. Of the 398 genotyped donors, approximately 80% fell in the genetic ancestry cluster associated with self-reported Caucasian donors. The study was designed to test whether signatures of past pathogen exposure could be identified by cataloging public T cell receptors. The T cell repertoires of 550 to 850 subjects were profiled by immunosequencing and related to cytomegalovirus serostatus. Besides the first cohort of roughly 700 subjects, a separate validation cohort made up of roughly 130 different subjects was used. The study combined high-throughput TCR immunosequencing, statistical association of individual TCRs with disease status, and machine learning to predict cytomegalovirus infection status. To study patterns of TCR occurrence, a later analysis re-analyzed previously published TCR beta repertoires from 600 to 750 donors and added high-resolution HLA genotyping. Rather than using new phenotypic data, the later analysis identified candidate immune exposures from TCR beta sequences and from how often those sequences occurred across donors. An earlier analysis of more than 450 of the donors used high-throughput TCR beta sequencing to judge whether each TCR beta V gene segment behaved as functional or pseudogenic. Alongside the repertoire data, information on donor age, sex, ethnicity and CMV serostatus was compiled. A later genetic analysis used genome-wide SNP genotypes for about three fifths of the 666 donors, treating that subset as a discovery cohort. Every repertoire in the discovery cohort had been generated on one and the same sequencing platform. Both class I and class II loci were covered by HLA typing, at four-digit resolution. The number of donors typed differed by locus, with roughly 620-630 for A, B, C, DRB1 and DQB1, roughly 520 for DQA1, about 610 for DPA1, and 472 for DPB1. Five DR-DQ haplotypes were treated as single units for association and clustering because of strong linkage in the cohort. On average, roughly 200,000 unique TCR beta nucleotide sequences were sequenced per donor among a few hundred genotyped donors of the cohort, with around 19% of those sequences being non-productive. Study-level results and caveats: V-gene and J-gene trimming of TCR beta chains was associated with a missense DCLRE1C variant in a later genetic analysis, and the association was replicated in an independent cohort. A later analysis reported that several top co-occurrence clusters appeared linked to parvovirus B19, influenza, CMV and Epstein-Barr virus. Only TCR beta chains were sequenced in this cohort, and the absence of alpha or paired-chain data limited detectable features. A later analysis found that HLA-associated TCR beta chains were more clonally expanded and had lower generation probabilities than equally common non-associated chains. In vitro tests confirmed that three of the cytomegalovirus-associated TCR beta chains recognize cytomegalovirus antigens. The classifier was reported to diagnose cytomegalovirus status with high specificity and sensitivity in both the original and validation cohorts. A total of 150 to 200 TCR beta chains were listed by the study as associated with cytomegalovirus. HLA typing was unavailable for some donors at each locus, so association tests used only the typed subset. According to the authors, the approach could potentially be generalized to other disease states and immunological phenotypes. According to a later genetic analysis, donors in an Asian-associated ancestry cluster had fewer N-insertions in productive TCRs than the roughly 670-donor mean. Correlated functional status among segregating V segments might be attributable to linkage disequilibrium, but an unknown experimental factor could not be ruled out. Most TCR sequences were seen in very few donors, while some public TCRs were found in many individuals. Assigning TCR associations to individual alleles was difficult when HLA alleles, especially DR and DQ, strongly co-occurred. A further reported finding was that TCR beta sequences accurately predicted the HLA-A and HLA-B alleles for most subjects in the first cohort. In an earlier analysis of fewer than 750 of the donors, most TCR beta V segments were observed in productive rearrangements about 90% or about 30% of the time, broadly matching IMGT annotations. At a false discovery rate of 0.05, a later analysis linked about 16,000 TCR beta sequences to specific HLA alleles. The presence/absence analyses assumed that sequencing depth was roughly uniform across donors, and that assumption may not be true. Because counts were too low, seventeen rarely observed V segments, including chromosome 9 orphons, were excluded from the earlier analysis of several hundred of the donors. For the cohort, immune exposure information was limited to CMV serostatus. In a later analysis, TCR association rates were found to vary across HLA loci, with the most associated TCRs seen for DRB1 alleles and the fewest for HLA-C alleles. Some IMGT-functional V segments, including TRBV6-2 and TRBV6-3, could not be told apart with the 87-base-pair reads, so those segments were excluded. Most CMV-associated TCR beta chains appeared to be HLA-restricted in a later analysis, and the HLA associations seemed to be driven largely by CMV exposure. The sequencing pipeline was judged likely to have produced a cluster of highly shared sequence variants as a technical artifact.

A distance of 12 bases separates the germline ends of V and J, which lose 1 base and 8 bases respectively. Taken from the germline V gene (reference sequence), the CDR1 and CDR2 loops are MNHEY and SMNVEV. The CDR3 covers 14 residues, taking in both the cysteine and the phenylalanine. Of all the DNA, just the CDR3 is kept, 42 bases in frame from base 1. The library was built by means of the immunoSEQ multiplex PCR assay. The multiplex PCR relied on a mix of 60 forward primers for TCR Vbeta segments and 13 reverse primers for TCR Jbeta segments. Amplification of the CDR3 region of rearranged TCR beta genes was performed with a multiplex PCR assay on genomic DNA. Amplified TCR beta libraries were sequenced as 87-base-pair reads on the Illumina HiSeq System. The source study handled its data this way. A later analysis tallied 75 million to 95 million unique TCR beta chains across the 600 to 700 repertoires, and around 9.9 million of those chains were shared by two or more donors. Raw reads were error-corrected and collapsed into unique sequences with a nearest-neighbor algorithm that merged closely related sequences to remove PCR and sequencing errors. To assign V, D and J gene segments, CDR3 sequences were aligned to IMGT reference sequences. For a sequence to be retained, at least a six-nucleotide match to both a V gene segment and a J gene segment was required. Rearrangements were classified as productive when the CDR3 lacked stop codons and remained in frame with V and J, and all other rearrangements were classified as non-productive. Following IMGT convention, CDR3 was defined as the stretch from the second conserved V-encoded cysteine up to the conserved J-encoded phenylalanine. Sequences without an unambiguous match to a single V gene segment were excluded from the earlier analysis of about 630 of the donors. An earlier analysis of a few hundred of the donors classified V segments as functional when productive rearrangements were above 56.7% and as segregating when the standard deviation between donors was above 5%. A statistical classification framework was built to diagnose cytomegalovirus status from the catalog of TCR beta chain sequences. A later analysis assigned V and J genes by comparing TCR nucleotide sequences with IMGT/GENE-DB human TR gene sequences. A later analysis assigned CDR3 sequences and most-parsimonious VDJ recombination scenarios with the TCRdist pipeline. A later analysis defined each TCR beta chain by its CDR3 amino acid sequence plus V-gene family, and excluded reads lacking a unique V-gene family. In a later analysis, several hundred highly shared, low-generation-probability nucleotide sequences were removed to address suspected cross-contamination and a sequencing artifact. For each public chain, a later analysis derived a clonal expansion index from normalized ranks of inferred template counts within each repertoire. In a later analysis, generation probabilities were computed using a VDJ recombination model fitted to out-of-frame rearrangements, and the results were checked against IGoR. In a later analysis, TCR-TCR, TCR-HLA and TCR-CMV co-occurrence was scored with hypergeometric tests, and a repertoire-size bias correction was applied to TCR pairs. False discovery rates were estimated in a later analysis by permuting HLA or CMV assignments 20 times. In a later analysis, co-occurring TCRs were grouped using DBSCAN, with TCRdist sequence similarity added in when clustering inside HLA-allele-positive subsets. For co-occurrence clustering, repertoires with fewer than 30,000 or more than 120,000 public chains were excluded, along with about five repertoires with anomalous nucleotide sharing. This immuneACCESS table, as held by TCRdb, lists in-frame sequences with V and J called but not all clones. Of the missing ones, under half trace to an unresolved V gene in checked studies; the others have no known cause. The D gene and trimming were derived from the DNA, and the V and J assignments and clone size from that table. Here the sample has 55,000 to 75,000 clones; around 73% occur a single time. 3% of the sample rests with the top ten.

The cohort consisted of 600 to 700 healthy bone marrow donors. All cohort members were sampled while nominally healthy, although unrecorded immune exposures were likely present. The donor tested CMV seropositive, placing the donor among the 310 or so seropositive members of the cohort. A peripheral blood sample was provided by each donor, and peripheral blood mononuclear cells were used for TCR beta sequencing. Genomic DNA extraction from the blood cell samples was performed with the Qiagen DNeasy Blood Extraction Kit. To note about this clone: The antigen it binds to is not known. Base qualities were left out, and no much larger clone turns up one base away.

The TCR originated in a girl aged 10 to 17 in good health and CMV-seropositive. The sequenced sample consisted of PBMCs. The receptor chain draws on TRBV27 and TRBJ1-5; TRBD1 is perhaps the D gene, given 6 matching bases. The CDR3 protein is CASSLLGGAEPQHF. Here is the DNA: TGTGCCAGCAGTTTATTGGGGGGGGCTGAGCCCCAGCATTTT.